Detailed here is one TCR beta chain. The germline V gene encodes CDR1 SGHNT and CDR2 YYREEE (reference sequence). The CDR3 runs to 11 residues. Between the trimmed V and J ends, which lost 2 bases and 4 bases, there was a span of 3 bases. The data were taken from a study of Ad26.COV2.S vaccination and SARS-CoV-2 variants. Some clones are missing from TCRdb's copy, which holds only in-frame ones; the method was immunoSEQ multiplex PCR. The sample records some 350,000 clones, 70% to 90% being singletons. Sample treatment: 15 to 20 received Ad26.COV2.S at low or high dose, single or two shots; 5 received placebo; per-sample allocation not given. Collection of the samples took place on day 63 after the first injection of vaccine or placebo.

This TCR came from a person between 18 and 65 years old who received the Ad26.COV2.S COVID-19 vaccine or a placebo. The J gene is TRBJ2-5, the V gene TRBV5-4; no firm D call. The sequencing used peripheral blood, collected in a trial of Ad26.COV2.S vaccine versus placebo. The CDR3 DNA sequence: TGTGCCAGCAGCTTCTCAGAGACCCAGTACTTC. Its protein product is CASSFSETQYF. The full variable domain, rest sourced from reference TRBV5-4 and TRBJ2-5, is ETGVTQSPTHLIKTRGQQVTLRCSSQSGHNTVSWYQQALGQGPQFIFQYYREEENGRGNFPPRFSGLQFPNYSSELNVNALELDDSALYLCASSFSETQYFGPGTRLLVL.